This TCR beta chain comes out of a study of blood T cell repertoires in COVID-19. Study-level background: There were acute and convalescent COVID-19 samples, and they came from the United States, Italy and Spain. T cells, B-cell-depleted T cells, or PBMCs supplied cDNA or gDNA.

Original data processing: Amplification of reference gene primers was used by the study to estimate nucleated cell counts. Sequenced by immunoSEQ multiplex PCR; TCRdb stores in-frame clones only, minus some. The V and J calls and clone size come from that table; D and trimming were worked out from the DNA. The sample yields 100,000 to 150,000 clones, roughly 90% seen once. With 4 bases clipped from V and 1 base from J, the junction kept 12 bases outside the gene matches. Germline CDR1 and CDR2: SGDLS and YYNGEE. The CDR3 runs to 19 residues. The chain recombines TRBV9 with TRBJ2-6, with TRBD2 matching 9 bases. This clonotype was sampled from a woman between 50 and 59 years old who had recovered from COVID-19. The specimen sequenced was PBMCs or T cells enriched from blood (not recorded which). CDR3 sequence: CASSRGRDIGLSGANVLTF. The CDR3 region has the DNA TGTGCCAGCAGCCGCGGGAGGGACATCGGGTTATCTGGGGCCAACGTCCTGACTTTC.